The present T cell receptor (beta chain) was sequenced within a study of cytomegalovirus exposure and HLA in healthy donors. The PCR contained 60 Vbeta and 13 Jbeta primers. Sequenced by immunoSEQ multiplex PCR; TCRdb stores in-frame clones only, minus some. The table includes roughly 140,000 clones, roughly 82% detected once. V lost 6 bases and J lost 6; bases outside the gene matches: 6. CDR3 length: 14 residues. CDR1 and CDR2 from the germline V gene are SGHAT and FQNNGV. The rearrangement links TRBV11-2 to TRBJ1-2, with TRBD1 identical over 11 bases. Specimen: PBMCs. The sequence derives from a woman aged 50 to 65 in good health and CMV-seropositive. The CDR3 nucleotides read TGTGCCAGCAGTTGGACAGGGGGCTTGGATGGCTACACCTTC. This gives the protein CASSWTGGLDGYTF.